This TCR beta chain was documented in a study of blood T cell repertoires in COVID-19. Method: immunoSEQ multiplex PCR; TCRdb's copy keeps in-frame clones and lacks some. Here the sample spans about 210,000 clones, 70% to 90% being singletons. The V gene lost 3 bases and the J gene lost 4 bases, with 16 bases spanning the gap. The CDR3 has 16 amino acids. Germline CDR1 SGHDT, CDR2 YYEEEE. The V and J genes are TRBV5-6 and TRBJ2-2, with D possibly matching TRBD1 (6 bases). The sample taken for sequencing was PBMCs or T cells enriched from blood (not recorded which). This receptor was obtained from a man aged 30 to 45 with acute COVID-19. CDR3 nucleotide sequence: TGTGCCAGCAGCTCACTACAGGGTTTGGCCACCGGGGAGCTGTTTTTT. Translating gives CASSSLQGLATGELFF.